This T cell receptor (beta chain) was observed in a study of cytomegalovirus exposure and HLA in healthy donors. Study-level background: The platform used for the roughly 130 validation repertoires matched that of the 600 to 800 first-cohort repertoires, a later analysis reported.

There are 16 residues in the CDR3. J gave up 7 bases and V 3 bases, and 14 bases lay outside the gene matches. CDR1 and CDR2 from the germline V gene are MDHEN and SYDVKM. A word on this clone: Its antigen is not identified.

The data were produced by immunoSEQ multiplex PCR, yet TCRdb's version contains in-frame clones alone and is incomplete. This sample has about 260,000 clones, with about nine tenths found just once. Findings of the study overall: Under in vitro conditions, three CMV-associated chains were confirmed as specific for CMV antigens. The classifier reportedly diagnosed cytomegalovirus status with high specificity and sensitivity.

The chain couples TRBV28 to TRBJ1-2; 7 bases are shared with TRBD1. The sequence derives from a young woman in good health and CMV-seronegative. The sample was PBMCs. This CDR3 is CASSFDRVPAFGGYTF. CDR3 nucleotides: TGTGCCAGCAGTTTTGACAGGGTTCCGGCATTCGGTGGCTACACCTTC.